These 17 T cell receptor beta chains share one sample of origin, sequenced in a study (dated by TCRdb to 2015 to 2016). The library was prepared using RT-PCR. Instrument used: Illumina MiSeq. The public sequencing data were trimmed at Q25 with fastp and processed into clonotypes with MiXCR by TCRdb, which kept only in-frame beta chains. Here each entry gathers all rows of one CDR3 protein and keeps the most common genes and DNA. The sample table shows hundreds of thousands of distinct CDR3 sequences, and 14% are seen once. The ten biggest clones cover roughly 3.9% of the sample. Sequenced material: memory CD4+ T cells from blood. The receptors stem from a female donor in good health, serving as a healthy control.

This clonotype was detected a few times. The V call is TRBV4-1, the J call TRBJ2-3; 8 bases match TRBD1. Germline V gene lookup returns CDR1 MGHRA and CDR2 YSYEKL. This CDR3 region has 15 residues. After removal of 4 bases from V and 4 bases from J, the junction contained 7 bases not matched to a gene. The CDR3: CASSRTGLGPDTQYF. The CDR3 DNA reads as TGCGCCAGCAGCCGGACAGGGTTGGGCCCAGATACGCAGTATTTT.

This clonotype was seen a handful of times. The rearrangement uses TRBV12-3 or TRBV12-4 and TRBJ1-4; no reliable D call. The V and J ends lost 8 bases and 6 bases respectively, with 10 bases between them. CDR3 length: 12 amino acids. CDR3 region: CASWSDHEKLFF. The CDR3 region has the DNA TGTGCCAGCTGGAGTGACCATGAAAAACTGTTTTTT.

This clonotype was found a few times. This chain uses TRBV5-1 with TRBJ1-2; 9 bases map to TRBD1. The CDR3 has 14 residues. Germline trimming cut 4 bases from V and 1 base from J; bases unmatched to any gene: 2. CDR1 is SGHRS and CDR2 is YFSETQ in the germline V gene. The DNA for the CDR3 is TGCGCCAGCAGCCGGACAGGGGATAACTATGGCTACACCTTC. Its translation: CASSRTGDNYGYTF.

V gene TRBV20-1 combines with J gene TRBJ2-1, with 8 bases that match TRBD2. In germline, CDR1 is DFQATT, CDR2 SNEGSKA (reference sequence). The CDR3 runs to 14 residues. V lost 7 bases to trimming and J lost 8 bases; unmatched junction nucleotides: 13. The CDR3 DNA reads TGCAGTGTTAGGCGGGGGGCCACTGTCGATGAGCAGTTCTTC. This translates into CSVRRGATVDEQFF.

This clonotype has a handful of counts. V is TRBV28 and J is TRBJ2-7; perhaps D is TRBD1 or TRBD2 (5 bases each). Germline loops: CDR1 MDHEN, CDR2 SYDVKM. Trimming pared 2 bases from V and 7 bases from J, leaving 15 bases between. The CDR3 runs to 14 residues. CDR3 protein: CASSLNRGGWEQYF. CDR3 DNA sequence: TGTGCCAGCAGTTTAAATCGGGGCGGGTGGGAGCAGTACTTC.

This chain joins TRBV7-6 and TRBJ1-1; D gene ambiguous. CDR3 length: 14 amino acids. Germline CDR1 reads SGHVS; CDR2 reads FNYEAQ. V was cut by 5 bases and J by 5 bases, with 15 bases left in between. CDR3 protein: CASSPVGGLTEAFF. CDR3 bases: TGTGCCAGCAGCCCCGTTGGTGGTTTGACTGAAGCTTTCTTT.

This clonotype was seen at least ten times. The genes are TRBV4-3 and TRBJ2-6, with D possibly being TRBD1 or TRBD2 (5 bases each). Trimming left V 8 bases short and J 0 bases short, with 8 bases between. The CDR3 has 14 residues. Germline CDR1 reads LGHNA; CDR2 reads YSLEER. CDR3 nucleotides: TGCGCCAGCGGGACGAGCTCTGGGGCCAACGTCCTGACTTTC. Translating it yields CASGTSSGANVLTF.

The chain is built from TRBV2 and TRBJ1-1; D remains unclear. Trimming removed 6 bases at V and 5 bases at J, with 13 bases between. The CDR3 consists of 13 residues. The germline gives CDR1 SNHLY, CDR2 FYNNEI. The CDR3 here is CASRVPTGTEAFF. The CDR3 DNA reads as TGTGCCAGCAGAGTACCCACGGGGACTGAAGCTTTCTTT.

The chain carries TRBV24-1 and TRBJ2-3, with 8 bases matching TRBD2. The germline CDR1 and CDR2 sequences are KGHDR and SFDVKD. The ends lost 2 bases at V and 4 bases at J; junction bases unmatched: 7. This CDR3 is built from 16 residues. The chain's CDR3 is CATSDSRGGWADTQYF. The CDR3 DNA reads TGTGCCACCAGTGATTCCCGGGGGGGCTGGGCAGATACGCAGTATTTT.

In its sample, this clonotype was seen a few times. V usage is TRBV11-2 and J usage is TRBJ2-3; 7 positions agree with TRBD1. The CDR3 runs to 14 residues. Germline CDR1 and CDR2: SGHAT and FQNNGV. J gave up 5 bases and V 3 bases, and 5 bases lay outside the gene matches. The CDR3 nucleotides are TGTGCCAGCAGCTTCACAGGGGAGCGAGATACGCAGTATTTT. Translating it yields CASSFTGERDTQYF.

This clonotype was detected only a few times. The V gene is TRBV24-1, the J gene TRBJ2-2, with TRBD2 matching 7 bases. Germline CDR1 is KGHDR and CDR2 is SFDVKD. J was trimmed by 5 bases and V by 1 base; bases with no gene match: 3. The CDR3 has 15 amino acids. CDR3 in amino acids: CATSDLARETGELFF. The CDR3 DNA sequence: TGTGCCACCAGTGATTTAGCGCGGGAGACCGGGGAGCTGTTTTTT.

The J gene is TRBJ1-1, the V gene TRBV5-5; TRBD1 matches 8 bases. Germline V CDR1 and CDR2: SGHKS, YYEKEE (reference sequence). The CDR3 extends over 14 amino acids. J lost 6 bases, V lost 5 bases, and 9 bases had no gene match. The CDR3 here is CASSSLTGVAEAFF. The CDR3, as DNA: TGTGCCAGCAGTTCCCTGACAGGGGTCGCTGAAGCTTTCTTT.

The CDR3 loop is CASSPTTSASYEQYF. The CDR3 DNA sequence: TGCGCCAGCAGCCCGACGACTAGCGCCTCCTACGAGCAGTACTTC. The J gene is TRBJ2-7, the V gene TRBV5-1, with 8 bases that match TRBD2. The junction had 6 bases not matched to a gene; V was cut back by 4 bases and J by 0 bases. CDR1 is SGHRS and CDR2 is YFSETQ in the germline V gene. The CDR3 sequence is 15 residues long.

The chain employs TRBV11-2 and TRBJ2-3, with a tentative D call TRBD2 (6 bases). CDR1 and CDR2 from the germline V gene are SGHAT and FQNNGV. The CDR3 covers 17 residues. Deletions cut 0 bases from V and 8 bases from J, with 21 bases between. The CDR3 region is CASSLDRDFKSRGTQYF. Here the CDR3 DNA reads TGTGCCAGCAGCTTAGATCGGGACTTCAAGAGCAGAGGTACGCAGTATTTT.

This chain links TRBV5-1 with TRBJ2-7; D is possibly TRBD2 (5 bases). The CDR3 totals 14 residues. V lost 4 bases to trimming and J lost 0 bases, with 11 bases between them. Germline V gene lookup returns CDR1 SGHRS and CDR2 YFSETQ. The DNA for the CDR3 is TGCGCCAGCAGCGAAACTAGGAGCTCCTACGAGCAGTACTTC. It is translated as CASSETRSSYEQYF.

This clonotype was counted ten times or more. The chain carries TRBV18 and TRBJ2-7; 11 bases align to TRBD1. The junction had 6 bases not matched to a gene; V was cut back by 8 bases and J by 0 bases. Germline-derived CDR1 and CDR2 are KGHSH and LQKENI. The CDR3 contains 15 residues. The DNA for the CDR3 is TGTGCCAGCAGCCCCGGGACAGGGGGCTCCTACGAGCAGTACTTC. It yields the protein CASSPGTGGSYEQYF.

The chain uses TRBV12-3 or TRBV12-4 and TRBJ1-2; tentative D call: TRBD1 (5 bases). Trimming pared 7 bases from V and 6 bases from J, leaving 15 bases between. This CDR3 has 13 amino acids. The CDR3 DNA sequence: TGTGCCAGCACTCCCGGGAGGGGAGATGGCTACACCTTC. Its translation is CASTPGRGDGYTF.